This TCR beta chain was profiled in a study of shared clonotypes between healthy human individuals. Assay execution proceeded at the deep level. The material for each subset, its genomic DNA, was split evenly across several immunoSEQ plates. Authors' processing steps: ImmunoSEQ gave junction-only sequences without quality scores, so filtering differed. Libraries were prepared by immunoSEQ multiplex PCR; TCRdb keeps only in-frame clonotypes and omits some of them. V, J and clone size were drawn from that table, and D and trimming were deduced from the DNA. The data contain some 1,400,000 clones, over 95% of them seen just once; the ten biggest clones take up 1% to 1.5%. Looked up from germline, CDR1 is MNHEY and CDR2 is SVGAGI. V lost 0 bases to trimming and J lost 1 base, with 6 bases between them. The CDR3 loop spans 14 amino acids.

Sequencing was performed on naive CD4+ T cells sorted from blood. The subset is: CD45RA+ positively selected. This clonotype originated in a man aged 30 to 45 in good health. The chain carries TRBV6-5 and TRBJ1-1; D is unclear. CDR3 residues: CASSYSVGNTEAFF. Written as DNA, the CDR3 is TGTGCCAGCAGTTACTCGGTCGGGAACACTGAAGCTTTCTTT.